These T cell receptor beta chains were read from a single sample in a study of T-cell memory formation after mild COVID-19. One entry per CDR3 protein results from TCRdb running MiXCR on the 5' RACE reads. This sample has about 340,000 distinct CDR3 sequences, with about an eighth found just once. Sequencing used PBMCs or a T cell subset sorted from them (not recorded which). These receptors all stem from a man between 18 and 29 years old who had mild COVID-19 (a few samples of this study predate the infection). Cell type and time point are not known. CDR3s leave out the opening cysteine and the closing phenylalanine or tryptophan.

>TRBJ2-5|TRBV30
AWSLLAGGPETQY
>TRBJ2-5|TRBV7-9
ASSFEGPETQY
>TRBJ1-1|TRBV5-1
ASSYEGRGTEAF
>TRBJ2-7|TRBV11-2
ASSQTEAYEQY
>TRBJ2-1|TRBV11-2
ASSPWSYNEQF
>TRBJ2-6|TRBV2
ASKEGGSGANVLT
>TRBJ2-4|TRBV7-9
ASSPPELAKNIQY
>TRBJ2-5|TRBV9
ASSGRGLSGETQY
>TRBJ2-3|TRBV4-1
ASSQPGLAQTDTQY
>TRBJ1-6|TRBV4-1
ASSQGPDSRLGHSPLH
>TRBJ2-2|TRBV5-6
ASSPLGANTGELF
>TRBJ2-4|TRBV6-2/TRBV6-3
ASSSQVDRAAKNIQY
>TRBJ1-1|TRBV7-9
ASSFRTGTNTEAF
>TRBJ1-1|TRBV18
ASSPVGGFSDTEAF
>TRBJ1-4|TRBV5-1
ASRVAGGKNEKLF
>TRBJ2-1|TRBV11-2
ASSFATGGRPEQF
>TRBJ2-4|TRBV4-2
ASSQEPEGLAGERAKNIQY
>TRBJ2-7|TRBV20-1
SASGDPFGQY